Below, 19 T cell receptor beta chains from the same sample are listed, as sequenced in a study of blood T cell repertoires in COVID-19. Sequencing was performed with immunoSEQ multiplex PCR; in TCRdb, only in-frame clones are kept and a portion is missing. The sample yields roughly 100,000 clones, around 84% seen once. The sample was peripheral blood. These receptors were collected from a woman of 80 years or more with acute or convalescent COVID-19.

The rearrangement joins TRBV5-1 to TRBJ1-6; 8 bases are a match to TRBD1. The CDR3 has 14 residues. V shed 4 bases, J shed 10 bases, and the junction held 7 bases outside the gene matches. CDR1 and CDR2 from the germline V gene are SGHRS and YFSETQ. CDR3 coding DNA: TGCGCCAGCAGCCGCGGACAGGGCTTGTCACCCCTCCACTTT. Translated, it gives CASSRGQGLSPLHF.

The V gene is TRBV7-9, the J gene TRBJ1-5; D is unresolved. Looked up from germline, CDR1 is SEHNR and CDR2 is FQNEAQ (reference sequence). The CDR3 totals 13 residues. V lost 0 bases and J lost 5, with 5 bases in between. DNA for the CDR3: TGTGCCAGCAGCTTAGCGCCGGATCAGCCCCAGCATTTT. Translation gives CASSLAPDQPQHF.

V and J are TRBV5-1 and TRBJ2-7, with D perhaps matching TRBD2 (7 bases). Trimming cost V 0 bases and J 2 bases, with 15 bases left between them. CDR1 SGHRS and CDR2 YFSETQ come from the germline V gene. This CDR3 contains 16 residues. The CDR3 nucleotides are TGCGCCAGCAGCTTGGTTCCCGGGGGGCGAACCTACGAGCAGTACTTC. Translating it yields CASSLVPGGRTYEQYF.

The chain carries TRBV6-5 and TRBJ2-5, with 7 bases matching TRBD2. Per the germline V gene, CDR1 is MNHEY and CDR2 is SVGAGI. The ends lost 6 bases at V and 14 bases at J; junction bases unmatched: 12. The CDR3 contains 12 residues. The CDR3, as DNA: TGTGCCAGCAGCGTTACTAGCGTGGAGCGTTACTTC. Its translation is CASSVTSVERYF.

CDR3 loop: CASSERTDIGYF. CDR3 DNA: TGTGCCAGCAGTGAAAGGACAGACATCGGGTACTTC. The genes are TRBV2 and TRBJ2-4; perhaps TRBD1 as D (6 bases). The CDR3 sequence is 12 residues long. In germline, CDR1 is SNHLY, CDR2 FYNNEI. Trimming stripped 2 bases from V and 15 bases from J, with 14 bases between.

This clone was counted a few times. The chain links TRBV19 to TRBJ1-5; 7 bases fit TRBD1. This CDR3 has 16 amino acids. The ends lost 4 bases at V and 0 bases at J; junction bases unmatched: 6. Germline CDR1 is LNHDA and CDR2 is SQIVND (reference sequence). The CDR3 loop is CASSTQGRVSNQPQHF. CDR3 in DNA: TGTGCCAGTAGTACACAGGGGCGAGTTAGCAATCAGCCCCAGCATTTT.

The CDR3 DNA is TGTGCCAGTAGTATTACGTCAGGGTTTTTAATGAACACTGAAGCTTTCTTT. Translation: CASSITSGFLMNTEAFF. The rearrangement uses TRBV19 and TRBJ1-1; D may be TRBD1 (5 bases). This CDR3 spans 17 amino acids. Germline CDR1 and CDR2: LNHDA and SQIVND (reference sequence). Trimming took off 3 bases at V and 0 bases at J, with 17 bases between the two ends.

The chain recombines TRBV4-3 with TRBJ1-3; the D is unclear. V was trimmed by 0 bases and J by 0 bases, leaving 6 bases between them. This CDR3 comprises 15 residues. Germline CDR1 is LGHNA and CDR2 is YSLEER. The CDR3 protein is CASSQELASGNTIYF. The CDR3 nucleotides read TGCGCCAGCAGCCAAGAATTGGCCTCTGGAAACACCATATATTTT.

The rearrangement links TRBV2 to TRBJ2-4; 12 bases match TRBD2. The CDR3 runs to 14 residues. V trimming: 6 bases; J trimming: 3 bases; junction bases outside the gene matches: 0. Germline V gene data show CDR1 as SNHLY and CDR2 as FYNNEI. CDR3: CASRGLAGKNIQYF. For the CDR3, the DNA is TGTGCCAGCAGGGGACTAGCGGGCAAAAACATTCAGTACTTC.

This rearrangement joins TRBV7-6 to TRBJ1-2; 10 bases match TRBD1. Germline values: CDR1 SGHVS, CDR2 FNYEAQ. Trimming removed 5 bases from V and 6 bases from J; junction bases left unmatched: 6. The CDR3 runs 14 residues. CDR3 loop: CASSRDRGTDGYTF. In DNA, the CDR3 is TGTGCCAGCAGCCGGGACAGGGGAACCGATGGCTACACCTTC. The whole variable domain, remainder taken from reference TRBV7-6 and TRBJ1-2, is GAGVSQSPRYKVTKRGQDVALRCDPISGHVSLYWYRQALGQGPEFLTYFNYEAQQDKSGLPNDRFSAERPEGSISTLTIQRTEQRDSAMYRCASSRDRGTDGYTFGSGTRLTVV.

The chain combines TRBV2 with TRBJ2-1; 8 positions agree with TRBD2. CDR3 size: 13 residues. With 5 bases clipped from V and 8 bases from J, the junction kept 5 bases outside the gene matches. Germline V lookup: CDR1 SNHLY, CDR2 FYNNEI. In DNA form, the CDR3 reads TGTGCCAGCAGTCGACGGGAGGGCTATGAGCAGTTCTTC. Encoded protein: CASSRREGYEQFF. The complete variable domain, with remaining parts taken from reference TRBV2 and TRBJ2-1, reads EPEVTQTPSHQVTQMGQEVILRCVPISNHLYFYWYRQILGQKVEFLVSFYNNEISEKSEIFDDQFSVERPDGSNFTLKIRSTKLEDSAMYFCASSRREGYEQFFGPGTRLTVL.

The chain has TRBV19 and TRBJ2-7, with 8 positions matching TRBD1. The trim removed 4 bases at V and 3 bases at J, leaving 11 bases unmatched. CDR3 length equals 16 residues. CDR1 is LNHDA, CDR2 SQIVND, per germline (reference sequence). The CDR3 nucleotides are TGTGCCAGTAGTACGCAAACCGGGACAGGAGTCTACGAGCAGTACTTC. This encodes CASSTQTGTGVYEQYF.

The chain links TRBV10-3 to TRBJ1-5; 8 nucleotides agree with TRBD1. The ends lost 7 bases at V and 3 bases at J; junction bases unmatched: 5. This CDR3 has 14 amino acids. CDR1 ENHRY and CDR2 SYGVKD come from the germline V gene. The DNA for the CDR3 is TGTGCCATCATCGGACAGGGAGACAATCAGCCCCAGCATTTT. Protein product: CAIIGQGDNQPQHF.

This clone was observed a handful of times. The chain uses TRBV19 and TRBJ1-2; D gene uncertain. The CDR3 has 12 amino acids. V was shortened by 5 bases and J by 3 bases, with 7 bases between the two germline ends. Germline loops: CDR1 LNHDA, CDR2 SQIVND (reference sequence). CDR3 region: CASSPRDYGYTF. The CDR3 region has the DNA TGTGCCAGTAGTCCCCGGGACTATGGCTACACCTTC.

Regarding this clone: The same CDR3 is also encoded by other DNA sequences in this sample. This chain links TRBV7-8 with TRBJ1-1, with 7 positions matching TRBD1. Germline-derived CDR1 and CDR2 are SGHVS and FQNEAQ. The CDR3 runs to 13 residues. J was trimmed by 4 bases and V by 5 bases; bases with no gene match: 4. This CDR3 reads CASSLTGSTEAFF. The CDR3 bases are TGTGCCAGCAGCCTGACAGGGTCCACTGAAGCTTTCTTT.

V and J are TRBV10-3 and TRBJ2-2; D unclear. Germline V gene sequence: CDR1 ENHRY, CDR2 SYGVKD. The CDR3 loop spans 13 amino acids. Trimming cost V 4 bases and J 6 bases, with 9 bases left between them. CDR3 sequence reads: CAISGADPGELFF. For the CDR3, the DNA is TGTGCCATCAGTGGGGCAGACCCCGGGGAGCTGTTTTTT.

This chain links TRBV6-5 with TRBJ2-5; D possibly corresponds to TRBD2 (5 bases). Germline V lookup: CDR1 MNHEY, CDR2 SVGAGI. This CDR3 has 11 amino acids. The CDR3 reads CATGLQETQYF. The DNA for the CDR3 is TGTGCTACGGGGTTACAAGAGACCCAGTACTTC.

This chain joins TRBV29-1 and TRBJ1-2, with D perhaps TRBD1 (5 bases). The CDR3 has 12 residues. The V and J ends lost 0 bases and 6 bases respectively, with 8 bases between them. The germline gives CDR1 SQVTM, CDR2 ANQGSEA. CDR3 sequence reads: CSVEDPGDGYTF. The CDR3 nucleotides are TGCAGCGTTGAAGATCCGGGGGATGGCTACACCTTC. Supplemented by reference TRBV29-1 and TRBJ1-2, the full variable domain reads SAVISQKPSRDICQRGTSLTIQCQVDSQVTMMFWYRQQPGQSLTLIATANQGSEATYESGFVIDKFPISRPNLTFSTLTVSNMSPEDSSIYLCSVEDPGDGYTFGSGTRLTVV.

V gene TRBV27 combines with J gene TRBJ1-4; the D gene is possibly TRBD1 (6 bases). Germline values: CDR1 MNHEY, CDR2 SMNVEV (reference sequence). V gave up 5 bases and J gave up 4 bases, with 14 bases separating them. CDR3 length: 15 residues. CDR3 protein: CASSADSTYNEKLFF. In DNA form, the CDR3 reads TGTGCCAGCAGTGCGGACAGCACTTATAATGAAAAACTGTTTTTT. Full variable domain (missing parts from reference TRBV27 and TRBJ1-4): EAQVTQNPRYLITVTGKKLTVTCSQNMNHEYMSWYRQDPGLGLRQIYYSMNVEVTDKGDVPEGYKVSRKEKRNFPLILESPSPNQTSLYFCASSADSTYNEKLFFGSGTQLSVL.